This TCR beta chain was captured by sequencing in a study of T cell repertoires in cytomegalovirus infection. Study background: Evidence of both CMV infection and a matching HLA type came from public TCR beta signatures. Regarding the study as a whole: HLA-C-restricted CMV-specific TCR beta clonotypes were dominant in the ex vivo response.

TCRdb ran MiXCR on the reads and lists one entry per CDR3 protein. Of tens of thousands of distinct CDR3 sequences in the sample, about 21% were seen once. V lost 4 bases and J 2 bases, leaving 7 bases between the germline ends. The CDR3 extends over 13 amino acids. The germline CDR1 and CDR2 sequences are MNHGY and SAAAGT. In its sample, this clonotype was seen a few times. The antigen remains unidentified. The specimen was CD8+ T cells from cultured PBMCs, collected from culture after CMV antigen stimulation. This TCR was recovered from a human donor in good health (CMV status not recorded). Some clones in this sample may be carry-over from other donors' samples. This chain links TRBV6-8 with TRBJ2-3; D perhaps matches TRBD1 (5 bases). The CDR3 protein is CASSFRDTDTQYF. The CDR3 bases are TGTGCCAGCAGTTTCAGGGACACAGATACGCAGTATTTT.